This record concerns one T cell receptor (beta chain) sequence. Then a second PCR, running about 7 to 11 cycles, was carried out with a sample-barcoded 5' primer and a J-beta primer mix. TCRdb re-derived calls from the 5' RACE reads in MiXCR, one entry per CDR3 protein. The repertoire holds a few hundred thousand distinct CDR3 sequences, with roughly 26% as singletons. V was trimmed by 1 base and J by 1 base, leaving 14 bases between them. CDR3 size: 16 residues. Germline V gene sequence: CDR1 SGHRS, CDR2 YFSETQ. The data were taken from a study of blood T cells in healthy people across ages. The clonotype originates from a woman aged 70-85 years in good health. This chain joins TRBV5-1 and TRBJ1-1; no reliable D call. The sequenced sample consisted of blood. CDR3 nucleotide sequence: TGCGCCAGCAGCTTGTCCACTTTGGGCCAGAACACTGAAGCTTTCTTT. Translating gives CASSLSTLGQNTEAFF. Using reference TRBV5-1 and TRBJ1-1 for the parts outside the CDR3, the full variable domain is KAGVTQTPRYLIKTRGQQVTLSCSPISGHRSVSWYQQTPGQGLQFLFEYFSETQRNKGNFPGRFSGRQFSNSRSEMNVSTLELGDSALYLCASSLSTLGQNTEAFFGQGTRLTVV.